The TCR beta chain described here comes from a study of technical replicates of blood from several donors. Only in-frame clones appear in the TCRdb table, and some are missing; sequencing was by immunoSEQ multiplex PCR. The sample records around 60,000 clones, roughly 92% being singletons. The V end was cut by 0 bases, the J end by 3 bases, with 24 bases between. Germline V CDR1 and CDR2: MGHRA, YSYEKL. The CDR3 runs 20 residues. This clonotype was obtained from a human donor in good health. Some clones in this sample may be carry-over from other donors' samples. The chain couples TRBV4-1 to TRBJ1-3; the D is unclear. Specimen: PBMCs. The CDR3 DNA follows: TGCGCCAGCAGCCAAGATCTGATGACCGTGACAACCATGGGTGGAAACACCATATATTTT. Its translation is CASSQDLMTVTTMGGNTIYF.